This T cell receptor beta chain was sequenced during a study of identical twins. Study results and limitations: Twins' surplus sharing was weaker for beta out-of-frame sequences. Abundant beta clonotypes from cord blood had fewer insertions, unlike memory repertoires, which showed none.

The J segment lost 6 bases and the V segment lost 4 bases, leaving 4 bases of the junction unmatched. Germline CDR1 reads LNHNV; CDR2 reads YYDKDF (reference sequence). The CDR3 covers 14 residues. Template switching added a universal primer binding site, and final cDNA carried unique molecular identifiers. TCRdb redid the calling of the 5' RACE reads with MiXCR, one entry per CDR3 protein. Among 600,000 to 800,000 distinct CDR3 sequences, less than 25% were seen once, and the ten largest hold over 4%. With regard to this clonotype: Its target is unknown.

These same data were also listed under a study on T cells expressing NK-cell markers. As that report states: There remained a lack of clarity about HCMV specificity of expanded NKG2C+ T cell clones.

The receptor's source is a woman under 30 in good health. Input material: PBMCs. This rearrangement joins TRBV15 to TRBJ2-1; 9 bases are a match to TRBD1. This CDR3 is CATSTGQGGNEQFF. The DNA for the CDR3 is TGTGCCACCAGCACGGGACAGGGAGGCAATGAGCAGTTCTTC.